These T cell receptor beta chains were read from a single sample in a study of T cells in Graves' hyperthyroidism and ophthalmopathy. TCRdb fed the multiplex PCR reads into MiXCR, producing one record per CDR3 protein. The sample shows 300,000 to 350,000 distinct CDR3 sequences, 15% to 20% of them seen only once. The sequencing input was blood. These receptors were taken from a woman aged 40 to 50 with Graves' ophthalmopathy. The CDR3 runs from the conserved cysteine through the conserved F or W. D genes are given only for firm matches. Not all rows give a size; the values are once, few, many and, for expanded clones, a class.

v_gene	abundance	j_gene	d_gene	CDR3aa	CDR3nt
TRBV28	few	TRBJ1-1	NA	CASSLIGVGAFF	TGTGCCAGCAGTTTAATTGGGGTGGGGGCTTTCTTT
TRBV11-2	many	TRBJ2-7	NA	CASSLDKGTYEQYF	TGTGCCAGCAGCTTAGATAAGGGGACCTACGAGCAGTACTTC
TRBV12-3/TRBV12-4	once	TRBJ1-5	NA	CASSGFGGARPQHF	TGTGCCAGCAGCGGCTTCGGGGGGGCGAGGCCTCAGCATTTT
TRBV27	many	TRBJ2-5	NA	CASSSPDTQETQYF	TGTGCCAGCAGCTCCCCGGACACCCAAGAGACCCAGTACTTC
TRBV11-2	NA	TRBJ1-3	NA	CASSSLKTTYRNTIYF	TGTGCCAGCAGCTCCTTAAAGACCACGTACAGAAACACCATATATTTT
TRBV7-9	many	TRBJ1-1	NA	CASSLSSGPHPKAFF	TGTGCCAGCAGCTTATCGTCAGGTCCACACCCGAAAGCTTTCTTT
TRBV28	many	TRBJ2-2	NA	CASTLSPVQGGTNTGELFF	TGTGCCAGCACCCTGTCCCCAGTCCAAGGGGGGACGAACACCGGGGAGCTGTTTTTT
TRBV12-3/TRBV12-4	many	TRBJ1-5	NA	CASSLEVGVQGDQPQHF	TGTGCCAGCAGTTTAGAGGTAGGGGTGCAGGGTGATCAGCCCCAGCATTTT
TRBV30	NA	TRBJ1-1	NA	CAWSVQENTEAFF	TGTGCCTGGAGTGTCCAGGAGAACACTGAAGCTTTCTTT
TRBV28	NA	TRBJ2-5	TRBD1	CASRDRGLWETQYF	TGTGCCAGCAGGGACAGGGGGCTTTGGGAGACCCAGTACTTC
TRBV6-1	NA	TRBJ1-5	TRBD1	CASRHTTGRNQPQHF	TGTGCCAGCAGGCATACGACAGGGCGCAATCAGCCCCAGCATTTT
TRBV12-3/TRBV12-4	NA	TRBJ1-2	NA	CASSLRETLGGYTF	TGTGCCAGCAGTTTAAGGGAGACTCTGGGTGGCTACACCTTC
TRBV27	many	TRBJ1-5	NA	CASSLFGAIAADGKSNQPQHF	TGTGCCAGCAGTTTATTTGGTGCGATCGCAGCAGACGGAAAAAGCAATCAGCCCCAGCATTTT
TRBV12-3/TRBV12-4	many	TRBJ2-2	TRBD2	CASSNTPGLAGHTGELFF	TGTGCCAGCAGCAATACTCCGGGACTAGCGGGACACACCGGGGAGCTGTTTTTT
TRBV5-1	many	TRBJ2-7	NA	CASSLGLVTSEQYF	TGCGCCAGCAGCTTGGGACTAGTTACCAGCGAGCAGTACTTC
TRBV28	many	TRBJ2-5	TRBD2	CASSSISQLAGGWETQYF	TGTGCCAGCAGTTCAATATCACAACTAGCGGGAGGATGGGAGACCCAGTACTTC